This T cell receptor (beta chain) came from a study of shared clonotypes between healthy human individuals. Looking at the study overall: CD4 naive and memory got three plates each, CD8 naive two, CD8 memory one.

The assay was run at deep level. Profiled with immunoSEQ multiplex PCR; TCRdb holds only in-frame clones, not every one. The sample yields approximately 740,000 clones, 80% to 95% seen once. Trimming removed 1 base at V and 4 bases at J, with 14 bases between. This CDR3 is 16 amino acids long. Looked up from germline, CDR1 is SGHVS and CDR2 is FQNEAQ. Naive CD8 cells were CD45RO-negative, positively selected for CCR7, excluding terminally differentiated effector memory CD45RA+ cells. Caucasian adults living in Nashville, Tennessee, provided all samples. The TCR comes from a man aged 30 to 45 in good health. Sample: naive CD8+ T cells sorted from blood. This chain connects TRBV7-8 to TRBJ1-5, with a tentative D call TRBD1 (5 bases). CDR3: CASSLVGRAGNQPQHF. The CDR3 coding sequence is TGTGCCAGCAGCTTAGTTGGTAGGGCAGGGAATCAGCCCCAGCATTTT.